This passage covers 31 T cell receptor beta chains from one sample sequenced in a study of CD8+CD57+ T cells in acquired aplastic anemia. Profiling of TCR beta VDJ combinations and CDR3 sequences used genomic DNA as template. TCRdb redid the calling of the reads with MiXCR, one entry per CDR3 protein. This sample has about 160,000 distinct CDR3 sequences, with less than 50% found just once. The patients chosen for sequencing had shown expansion of CD8+CD57+ cells (detected by flow cytometry). Sequencing was done on a sample of sorted CD4+, CD8+, or CD8+CD57+ T cells (not recorded which) from PBMCs. The receptor source for this set is a human donor with aplastic anemia.

This clonotype was seen once. The chain has TRBV24-1 and TRBJ2-2; D possibly corresponds to TRBD1 (5 bases). The CDR3 contains 16 residues. V shed 2 bases and J shed 4 bases, with 13 bases lying between them. From germline, CDR1 is KGHDR and CDR2 SFDVKD. This CDR3 reads CATSDSTRASTGELFF. The CDR3 DNA follows: TGTGCCACCAGTGATTCCACCAGGGCGAGCACCGGGGAGCTGTTTTTT.

In its sample, this clonotype was seen a few times. The V gene is TRBV25-1, the J gene TRBJ1-2; D is unresolved. V shed 4 bases and J shed 11 bases, with 23 bases lying between them. The germline CDR1 and CDR2 sequences are MGHDK and SYGVNS. This CDR3 has 15 residues. CDR3 amino acids: CASSAPKPSREFYTF. CDR3 nucleotides: TGTGCCAGCAGTGCGCCAAAACCGTCAAGGGAATTTTACACCTTC.

For this clonotype: A much larger clone lies one base from this, so it may be a read error. The rearrangement joins TRBV12-3 or TRBV12-4 to TRBJ2-3, with D uncertain. This CDR3 is 14 amino acids long. V was cut by 3 bases and J by 7 bases, with 14 bases left in between. CDR3 region: CASSLRLALNTQYF. The CDR3 DNA reads TGTGCCAGCAGTTTGAGGCTCGCTCTGAATACGCAGTATTTT.

This clonotype appeared many times. This rearrangement joins TRBV27 to TRBJ1-1; no reliable D call. CDR3 length equals 16 residues. Germline V CDR1 and CDR2: MNHEY, SMNVEV (reference sequence). Trimming stripped 1 base from V and 3 bases from J, with 15 bases between. The CDR3 is CASSLLAAPRDTEAFF. Here the CDR3 DNA reads TGTGCCAGCAGTTTATTGGCGGCCCCGAGGGACACTGAAGCTTTCTTT.

This clonotype was seen only a few times. The genes are TRBV28 and TRBJ1-2, with 10 positions matching TRBD1. Trimming took 5 bases from V and 5 from J; bases not matched to a gene: 11. Germline CDR1 reads MDHEN; CDR2 reads SYDVKM. There are 16 residues in the CDR3. In DNA form, the CDR3 reads TGTGCCAGCAGTAACGAGGGGGGACAGGGGTATTATGGCTACACCTTC. This sequence encodes CASSNEGGQGYYGYTF.

As concerns this clonotype: The CDR3 end shows no conserved phenylalanine or tryptophan, and so a read error is likely. The gene calls are TRBV25-1 and TRBJ1-1; no clear D gene. The germline V gene has CDR1 MGHDK and CDR2 SYGVNS. This CDR3 contains 16 residues. Trimming left V 1 base short and J 6 bases short, with 18 bases between. The chain's CDR3 is CASSESGQLRSSEAFP. DNA of the CDR3: TGTGCCAGCAGTGAATCTGGCCAGCTCCGATCTTCTGAAGCTTTCCCT.

The chain has TRBV25-1 and TRBJ1-3; D is ambiguous. This CDR3 is 14 amino acids long. V shed 7 bases and J shed 1 base, with 11 bases lying between them. Germline V CDR1 and CDR2: MGHDK, SYGVNS. This CDR3 is CASTSSGSGNTIYF. The DNA for the CDR3 is TGTGCCAGCACCTCCTCAGGATCTGGAAACACCATATATTTT.

With respect to this clonotype: Given a much more abundant clone one base away, this may be a read error. CDR3 in amino acids: CANSDYWVQETQYF. The CDR3 DNA is TGTGCCAACAGTGACTATTGGGTTCAAGAGACCCAGTACTTC. The rearrangement links TRBV2 to TRBJ2-5; D may be TRBD2 (5 bases). CDR1 is SNHLY, CDR2 FYNNEI, per germline. The CDR3 totals 14 residues.

V is TRBV12-5 and J is TRBJ2-7, with 9 bases aligning to TRBD2. Unmatched junction bases numbered 3, after V lost 0 bases and J lost 3 bases. Germline V lookup: CDR1 LGHNT, CDR2 FRNRAP. CDR3 size: 15 residues. This CDR3 reads CASGLVGTSRYEQYF. CDR3 nucleotide sequence: TGTGCTAGTGGTTTGGTAGGGACTAGCCGCTACGAGCAGTACTTC.

This clonotype came up a few times. The chain joins TRBV10-2 to TRBJ1-2; D gene ambiguous. Germline-derived CDR1 and CDR2 are WSHSY and SAAADI. This CDR3 contains 15 residues. V was pared by 0 bases and J by 4 bases, with 12 bases between. CDR3 sequence: CASSESAFSPYGYTF. CDR3 in DNA: TGCGCCAGCAGTGAGTCAGCCTTTTCCCCCTATGGCTACACCTTC.

The genes are TRBV6-1 and TRBJ2-1; D is uncertain. The CDR3 runs to 13 residues. Germline CDR1 MNHNS, CDR2 SASEGT. V was clipped by 7 bases and J by 2 bases, with 9 bases between them. The CDR3 DNA is TGTGCCAGCACCTCGGGCCCCTACAATGAGCAGTTCTTC. This translates into CASTSGPYNEQFF.

This clonotype was observed many times. The J gene is TRBJ1-1, the V gene TRBV5-1; D gene uncertain. The germline gives CDR1 SGHRS, CDR2 YFSETQ. The CDR3 spans 16 residues. Trimming shortened V by 9 bases and J by 0 bases, and 21 bases separated the two germline ends. CDR3 protein: CATPTPGEPMNTEAFF. DNA of the CDR3: TGCGCCACCCCAACCCCCGGGGAACCGATGAACACTGAAGCTTTCTTT.

Concerning this clonotype itself: Compared with germline, one end of the junction differs, possibly owing to a read error. The V and J genes are TRBV3-1 and TRBJ2-7; 10 nucleotides agree with TRBD1. This CDR3 contains 16 residues. The germline gives CDR1 LGHDT, CDR2 YNNKEL (reference sequence). The CDR3 DNA follows: TGTGCCAGCAGCCTAGGAAGACAGGGGGCATCCTACGAGCAGCACTTC. It is translated as CASSLGRQGASYEQHF.

The chain is built from TRBV19 and TRBJ1-5; 7 positions agree with TRBD1. Trimming took 5 bases from V and 5 from J; bases not matched to a gene: 9. Germline values: CDR1 LNHDA, CDR2 SQIVND (reference sequence). The CDR3 length is 15 residues. The CDR3 DNA follows: TGTGCCAGTAGTGACCGACAGGGTCACCATCAGCCCCAGCATTTT. Its protein is CASSDRQGHHQPQHF.

At least ten counts were recorded for this clonotype. V usage is TRBV12-3 or TRBV12-4 and J usage is TRBJ1-5, with 7 bases matching TRBD1. This CDR3 has 14 residues. V was pared by 3 bases and J by 6 bases, with 5 bases of the junction left unmatched. The DNA of the CDR3 is TGTGCCAGCAGTTTTAGGGGGCTCGGTCAGCCCCAGCATTTT. It codes for CASSFRGLGQPQHF.

The rearrangement uses TRBV24-1 and TRBJ1-2; D is uncertain. Per germline, CDR1 KGHDR and CDR2 SFDVKD. Deletions cut 5 bases from V and 1 base from J, with 13 bases between. CDR3 size: 15 residues. DNA of the CDR3: TGTGCCACCAGTGGTGAGGTGAAGGGTAACTATGGCTACACCTTC. It translates to CATSGEVKGNYGYTF.

This clonotype was detected a few times. The chain uses TRBV6-5 and TRBJ2-3; 10 nucleotides match TRBD2. V gave up 2 bases and J gave up 3 bases; unmatched junction bases: 2. This CDR3 has 15 amino acids. CDR1 is MNHEY and CDR2 is SVGAGI in the germline V gene. CDR3 sequence: CASSYRTSGTDTQYF. The CDR3 nucleotides are TGTGCCAGCAGTTACCGGACTAGCGGAACAGATACGCAGTATTTT.

This clonotype showed up many times. The chain has TRBV14 and TRBJ2-7; D uncertain. Trimming cost V 3 bases and J 3 bases, with 6 bases left between them. Looked up from germline, CDR1 is SGHDN and CDR2 is FVKESK. The CDR3 covers 12 residues. The CDR3 nucleotides read TGTGCCAGCAGCCAGGTGAGCTACGAGCAGTACTTC. Its translation: CASSQVSYEQYF.

Ten or more counts support this clonotype. The chain joins TRBV27 to TRBJ2-7, with TRBD2 matching over 8 bases. Per the germline V gene, CDR1 is MNHEY and CDR2 is SMNVEV (reference sequence). V was clipped by 4 bases and J by 2 bases; unmatched bases: 4. The CDR3 totals 14 residues. The CDR3 region is CASSSGLDPYEQYF. The CDR3 coding sequence is TGTGCCAGCAGTTCGGGACTAGACCCCTACGAGCAGTACTTC.

This chain joins TRBV19 and TRBJ2-4; no definite D call. Trimming removed 1 base from V and 5 bases from J, with 3 bases in between. There are 12 residues in the CDR3. From germline, CDR1 is LNHDA and CDR2 SQIVND (reference sequence). The CDR3 here is CASSIAENIQYF. DNA for the CDR3: TGTGCCAGTAGTATAGCGGAAAACATTCAGTACTTC.

The V and J genes are TRBV20-1 and TRBJ2-7; D could derive from TRBD1 or TRBD2 (8 bases each). The CDR3 totals 15 residues. Germline V gives CDR1 DFQATT, CDR2 SNEGSKA (reference sequence). Trimming cost V 5 bases and J 7 bases, with 24 bases left between them. This chain's CDR3 is CSASPRGGRTGEQYF. The CDR3 nucleotides read TGCAGTGCTTCCCCTCGGGGCGGGAGGACAGGGGAGCAGTACTTC.

J is TRBJ2-7 and V is TRBV2, with 9 bases matching TRBD1. Germline CDR1 reads SNHLY; CDR2 reads FYNNEI. The CDR3 contains 14 residues. Trimming cost V 7 bases and J 6 bases; bases outside gene matches: 10. The CDR3 sequence is CASNTGGAHLEQYF. As DNA, the CDR3 is TGTGCCAGCAATACAGGGGGCGCCCACCTCGAGCAGTACTTC.

V usage is TRBV4-2 and J usage is TRBJ1-5, with TRBD1 matching over 8 bases. The CDR3 has 17 residues. V dropped 0 bases and J dropped 6; count of bases not matched to a gene: 10. Germline lookup yields CDR1 LGHNA and CDR2 YNFKEQ. CDR3 sequence: CASSQDQGRGLGQPQHF. DNA of the CDR3: TGTGCCAGCAGCCAAGATCAGGGCAGGGGGCTGGGTCAGCCCCAGCATTTT.

This chain connects TRBV19 to TRBJ2-5; TRBD2 agrees at 7 bases. CDR3 size: 16 residues. Germline CDR1 LNHDA, CDR2 SQIVND (reference sequence). V trimming: 4 bases; J trimming: 5 bases; junction bases outside the gene matches: 13. The CDR3 bases are TGTGCCAGTAGTACCCAGCGGGAATATGTCTCGGAGACCCAGTACTTC. It codes for CASSTQREYVSETQYF.

This clonotype was observed a single time. This chain uses TRBV15 with TRBJ1-5; 10 bases map to TRBD1. From germline, CDR1 is LNHNV and CDR2 YYDKDF (reference sequence). This CDR3 contains 15 residues. The ends lost 4 bases at V and 6 bases at J; junction bases unmatched: 6. The CDR3 loop reads CATSTGTGVFQPQHF. CDR3 sequence (DNA): TGTGCCACCAGCACCGGGACAGGGGTTTTTCAGCCCCAGCATTTT.

This chain connects TRBV4-3 to TRBJ2-3; possible D gene TRBD2, 5 bases. Germline values: CDR1 LGHNA, CDR2 YSLEER. V was shortened by 4 bases and J by 3 bases, with 17 bases between the two germline ends. CDR3 length: 16 residues. The CDR3 bases are TGCGCCAGCAGCCGGACTGGTCCTGGGGTGACAGATACGCAGTATTTT. Protein: CASSRTGPGVTDTQYF.

This clonotype was counted ten times or more. The V and J genes are TRBV29-1 and TRBJ2-2, with unresolved D. Germline values: CDR1 SQVTM, CDR2 ANQGSEA. The CDR3 totals 14 residues. Trimming pared 3 bases from V and 9 bases from J, leaving 17 bases between. This chain's CDR3 is CSVELWTPGRELFF. The CDR3 coding sequence is TGCAGCGTTGAGCTTTGGACCCCTGGCCGGGAGCTGTTTTTT.

This clonotype came up many times. The junction departs from germline at one end; a sequencing error may be responsible. The chain carries TRBV20-1 and TRBJ2-1; TRBD2 aligns across 9 bases. This CDR3 is built from 15 residues. Per the germline V gene, CDR1 is DFQATT and CDR2 is SNEGSKA (reference sequence). The CDR3 DNA reads as TGCAGCGCTATGGCTAGCGGGACGCCCAGGGATGAGCAGTTCTTC. It yields the protein CSAMASGTPRDEQFF.

This clonotype was seen ten or more times. The rearrangement links TRBV9 to TRBJ1-6, with 9 bases identical to TRBD1. V dropped 0 bases and J dropped 16; count of bases not matched to a gene: 5. The CDR3 contains 13 residues. Germline assignment: CDR1 SGDLS and CDR2 YYNGEE. CDR3 sequence reads: CASSVGQGDRLHF. The CDR3 DNA sequence: TGTGCCAGCAGCGTAGGACAGGGGGACCGTCTCCACTTT.

This clonotype has a count of ten or more. V usage is TRBV15 and J usage is TRBJ2-3, with 8 bases identical to TRBD2. V trimming: 9 bases; J trimming: 0 bases; junction bases outside the gene matches: 8. Germline values: CDR1 LNHNV, CDR2 YYDKDF (reference sequence). The CDR3 has 15 amino acids. The CDR3 is CATVRGLDSTDTQYF. CDR3 sequence (DNA): TGTGCCACTGTACGGGGACTAGATAGCACAGATACGCAGTATTTT. The complete variable domain, with remaining parts taken from reference TRBV15 and TRBJ2-3, reads DAMVIQNPRYQVTQFGKPVTLSCSQTLNHNVMYWYQQKSSQAPKLLFHYYDKDFNNEADTPDNFQSRRPNTSFCFLDIRSPGLGDTAMYLCATVRGLDSTDTQYFGPGTRLTVL.

The chain joins TRBV19 to TRBJ2-3; tentatively, D is TRBD1 or TRBD2 (5 bases each). This CDR3 is 14 amino acids long. From germline, CDR1 is LNHDA and CDR2 SQIVND (reference sequence). The V and J ends lost 8 bases and 3 bases respectively, with 15 bases between them. The CDR3 nucleotides are TGTGCCAGTCGGGACCGAAAAATGACAGATACGCAGTATTTT. Its protein product is CASRDRKMTDTQYF.